Detailed here is one TCR beta chain. The sample belongs to a study of blood T cell repertoires in COVID-19. Source study methods: Reference gene primer amplification in the assay estimated nucleated cell counts. Profiled with immunoSEQ multiplex PCR; TCRdb holds only in-frame clones, not every one. That table is the source of V, J and clone size, and D and trimming were worked out from the DNA. Among under 450,000 clones, about 88% were seen once, and the ten largest hold around 1.5%. Trimming removed 8 bases at V and 11 bases at J, with 15 bases between. The CDR3 totals 10 residues. CDR1 GTSNPN and CDR2 SVGIG come from the germline V gene (reference sequence).

V is TRBV30 and J is TRBJ1-1; D is undetermined. Sequenced sample: peripheral blood. The receptor was isolated from a woman aged 40 to 50 with COVID-19, enrolled during active disease. The CDR3: CARAGPVAFF. In DNA, the CDR3 is TGTGCCCGTGCTGGTCCGGTGGCTTTCTTT.